The 21 T cell receptor beta chains below come from one sample, sequenced in a study of blood T cells in healthy people across ages. Primed by a sample-barcoded 5' primer and a J-beta primer mix, a second PCR proceeded for about 6 to 11 cycles. TCRdb recomputed calls from the 5' RACE reads with MiXCR, one row per CDR3 protein. Here the sample spans roughly 800,000 distinct CDR3 sequences, 25% being singletons. These data were also reused for a study on T cells of mothers and their children.

The sample consisted of blood. Receptors originate from a boy aged 10-17 years in good health.

This clonotype has more than one count but fewer than ten. The CDR3 protein is CASSPDDTQETQYF. The DNA of the CDR3 is TGTGCCAGCAGCCCCGACGACACTCAAGAGACCCAGTACTTC. The chain uses TRBV12-3 or TRBV12-4 and TRBJ2-5; D is ambiguous. V lost 6 bases, J lost 2 bases, and 13 bases lay in between. CDR3 size: 14 residues.

This clonotype was picked up a small number of times. The CDR3 here is CASSGGDSSNQPQHF. Here the CDR3 DNA reads TGTGCCAGCAGTGGGGGCGACAGTAGCAATCAGCCCCAGCATTTT. The chain uses TRBV2 and TRBJ1-5; tentatively, D is TRBD1 (5 bases). This CDR3 is 15 amino acids long. Trimming pared 4 bases from V and 0 bases from J, leaving 10 bases between. Germline-derived CDR1 and CDR2 are SNHLY and FYNNEI.

This clonotype was found a few times. The V and J genes are TRBV20-1 and TRBJ2-1, with 7 nucleotides matching TRBD2. Losses at the gene ends were 0 bases for V and 4 bases for J; bases not matched to a gene: 6. CDR3 length: 15 amino acids. Germline loops: CDR1 DFQATT, CDR2 SNEGSKA (reference sequence). The CDR3 region is CSARDRLAEYNEQFF. The DNA of the CDR3 is TGCAGTGCTAGAGATCGGCTAGCGGAGTACAATGAGCAGTTCTTC.

This clonotype was counted a few times. V is TRBV28 and J is TRBJ2-2; 11 nucleotides agree with TRBD2. J lost 1 base, V lost 5 bases, and 6 bases had no gene match. CDR1 and CDR2 (germline): MDHEN, SYDVKM. CDR3 length: 17 residues. The CDR3 DNA reads as TGTGCCAGCAGTCCCGGGACTAGCGGAAAGAACACCGGGGAGCTGTTTTTT. Its translation is CASSPGTSGKNTGELFF.

The chain combines TRBV7-9 with TRBJ2-1; no clear D gene. The V end lost 0 bases, the J end lost 7 bases, and 13 bases lay between the germline ends. The V gene's germline CDR1 is SEHNR and CDR2 FQNEAQ (reference sequence). The CDR3 loop spans 15 amino acids. CDR3: CASSLALRIVNEQFF. CDR3 bases: TGTGCCAGCAGCTTAGCGCTACGGATTGTAAATGAGCAGTTCTTC.

This clonotype came up many times. The V and J genes are TRBV7-9 and TRBJ2-5; D might be TRBD2 (5 bases). Trimming shortened V by 2 bases and J by 5 bases, and 9 bases separated the two germline ends. The CDR3 totals 13 residues. Germline loops: CDR1 SEHNR, CDR2 FQNEAQ (reference sequence). This CDR3 reads CASSLPLGETQYF. CDR3 nucleotides: TGTGCCAGCAGCTTACCACTAGGGGAGACCCAGTACTTC.

Details on this clonotype: Relative to the germline gene, one junction end is altered; a read error may explain this. This chain uses TRBV28 with TRBJ2-1, with D uncertain. CDR3 length equals 14 residues. In germline, CDR1 is MDHEN, CDR2 SYDVKM. In DNA form, the CDR3 reads TGTGCCAGCAGTGTCTCCTCTGGTTACAATGCGCAGTTCTTC. It translates to CASSVSSGYNAQFF.

This clonotype was observed a few times. The rearrangement uses TRBV11-2 and TRBJ2-3, with TRBD2 identical over 11 bases. Germline CDR1 is SGHAT and CDR2 is FQNNGV. The CDR3 is 16 amino acids. After removal of 2 bases from V and 3 bases from J, the junction contained 4 bases not matched to a gene. In DNA, the CDR3 is TGTGCCAGCAGCTTATCCGGGACTAGCGGTACAGATACGCAGTATTTT. The encoded protein is CASSLSGTSGTDTQYF.

This clonotype was seen only once. The chain carries TRBV7-6 and TRBJ2-2, with 7 bases lining up with TRBD2. The germline V gene has CDR1 SGHVS and CDR2 FNYEAQ. This CDR3 region has 14 residues. Unmatched junction bases numbered 2, after V lost 1 base and J lost 6 bases. This CDR3 is CASSLVRESGELFF. Written as DNA, the CDR3 is TGTGCCAGCAGCTTAGTGCGGGAGTCCGGGGAGCTGTTTTTT.

The sample holds a few counts of this clonotype. The chain uses TRBV29-1 and TRBJ2-1; 8 nucleotides align to TRBD2. Germline V gene lookup returns CDR1 SQVTM and CDR2 ANQGSEA. Germline trimming cut 3 bases from V and 1 base from J; bases unmatched to any gene: 8. There are 16 residues in the CDR3. The DNA for the CDR3 is TGCAGCGTTGATTTGGGAACTAGCGGATCCTACAATGAGCAGTTCTTC. Encoded protein: CSVDLGTSGSYNEQFF.

This clonotype was picked up a small number of times. The rearrangement links TRBV28 to TRBJ1-3; D remains ambiguous. This CDR3 is built from 17 residues. Trimming removed 6 bases from V and 0 bases from J, with 18 bases in between. The germline CDR1 and CDR2 sequences are MDHEN and SYDVKM. Here the CDR3 reads CASRPAVVGNSGNTIYF. The CDR3 DNA reads TGTGCCAGCAGGCCCGCGGTTGTCGGGAACTCTGGAAACACCATATATTTT.

This clonotype was counted between two and nine times. V usage is TRBV11-2 and J usage is TRBJ1-1; the D is unclear. CDR1 is SGHAT and CDR2 is FQNNGV in the germline V gene. Trimming took off 1 base at V and 7 bases at J, with 10 bases between the two ends. The CDR3 runs to 13 residues. The CDR3 region is CASSLVQWDEAFF. The DNA of the CDR3 is TGTGCCAGCAGCTTAGTGCAATGGGATGAAGCTTTCTTT.

This clonotype was counted between two and nine times. The rearrangement uses TRBV7-9 and TRBJ1-4; D gene unclear. The V end lost 2 bases, the J end lost 5 bases, and 6 bases lay between the germline ends. Germline lookup yields CDR1 SEHNR and CDR2 FQNEAQ (reference sequence). The length of the CDR3 is 13 residues. CDR3 in amino acids: CASSLTWNEKLFF. The CDR3, as DNA: TGTGCCAGCAGCTTAACCTGGAATGAAAAACTGTTTTTT.

This clonotype was counted between two and nine times. V usage is TRBV7-9 and J usage is TRBJ1-2; D call uncertain. Per germline, CDR1 SEHNR and CDR2 FQNEAQ (reference sequence). Trimming left V 5 bases short and J 4 bases short, with 11 bases between. The CDR3 runs 13 residues. The CDR3 DNA follows: TGTGCCAGCAGCCCTACCTCCAGCTATGGCTACACCTTC. Translating gives CASSPTSSYGYTF.

This clonotype was picked up a small number of times. The genes are TRBV29-1 and TRBJ2-7, with 8 bases identical to TRBD1. Unmatched junction bases numbered 7, after V lost 7 bases and J lost 5 bases. The CDR3 is 12 residues long. Germline assignment: CDR1 SQVTM and CDR2 ANQGSEA. The CDR3 reads CSAGGLRDEQYF. CDR3 nucleotides: TGCAGCGCAGGGGGCTTGCGGGACGAGCAGTACTTC.

This clonotype was observed a handful of times. This chain links TRBV4-1 with TRBJ1-2, with 9 bases matching TRBD1. The V and J ends lost 0 bases and 8 bases, in that order; junction bases with no gene match: 4. Per germline, CDR1 MGHRA and CDR2 YSYEKL. This CDR3 contains 14 residues. This CDR3 reads CASSQEGTGSGYTF. The CDR3 nucleotides are TGCGCCAGCAGCCAAGAAGGGACAGGGTCCGGCTACACCTTC.

The gene calls are TRBV12-3 or TRBV12-4 and TRBJ1-1; perhaps TRBD1 as D (6 bases). The CDR3 spans 13 residues. Trimming left V 5 bases short and J 4 bases short, with 11 bases between. In DNA form, the CDR3 reads TGTGCCAGCAGTCTCTCAGGGGTCACTGAAGCTTTCTTT. This translates into CASSLSGVTEAFF.

The V gene is TRBV29-1, the J gene TRBJ2-5; tentative D call: TRBD1 (6 bases). Trimming cost V 2 bases and J 1 base, with 11 bases left between them. Germline V gene sequence: CDR1 SQVTM, CDR2 ANQGSEA. The CDR3 totals 14 residues. The CDR3 here is CSVEWVQGQETQYF. Written as DNA, the CDR3 is TGCAGCGTTGAATGGGTACAGGGCCAAGAGACCCAGTACTTC.

The chain is built from TRBV5-1 and TRBJ2-7; a possible D gene is TRBD1 (6 bases). This CDR3 comprises 15 residues. Trimming removed 7 bases at V and 2 bases at J, with 19 bases between. The germline V gene has CDR1 SGHRS and CDR2 YFSETQ. The CDR3 spells CASGPGTRGTYEQYF. The CDR3 DNA sequence: TGCGCCAGCGGACCCGGGACAAGGGGCACCTACGAGCAGTACTTC.

This clonotype was seen more than once but under ten times. The rearrangement uses TRBV7-9 and TRBJ1-6; 7 bases line up with TRBD1. V gave up 5 bases and J gave up 8 bases; unmatched junction bases: 6. CDR1 and CDR2 from the germline V gene are SEHNR and FQNEAQ (reference sequence). The CDR3 runs to 14 residues. CDR3 in amino acids: CASSAGGWDSPLHF. CDR3 in DNA: TGTGCCAGCAGCGCAGGGGGTTGGGATTCACCCCTCCACTTT.

Ten or more counts support this clonotype. The chain links TRBV7-2 to TRBJ2-1; either TRBD1 or TRBD2 may supply D (6 bases each). With 0 bases removed from V and 8 bases from J, the gap between germline ends came to 11 bases. Germline loops: CDR1 SGHTA, CDR2 FQGNSA. This CDR3 spans 14 amino acids. This CDR3 is CASSLAGGRDEQFF. CDR3 nucleotide sequence: TGTGCCAGCAGCTTAGCAGGGGGGAGAGATGAGCAGTTCTTC.